These 29 T cell receptor beta chains share one sample of origin, sequenced in a study of cytomegalovirus exposure and HLA in healthy donors. It was with 60 Vbeta and 13 Jbeta primers that the PCR ran. Sequencing used immunoSEQ multiplex PCR; TCRdb keeps in-frame clones, though not all of them. The sample records around 210,000 clones, about three quarters being singletons. Sequencing used PBMCs. These receptors all come from a boy between 10 and 17 years old in good health and CMV-seronegative.

The chain joins TRBV7-9 to TRBJ2-5; TRBD1 agrees at 10 bases. V dropped 6 bases and J dropped 5; count of bases not matched to a gene: 9. The length of the CDR3 is 15 residues. CDR1 and CDR2 from the germline V gene are SEHNR and FQNEAQ (reference sequence). In nucleotides, the CDR3 is TGTGCCAGCAGGTCCGGGACAGGGGTGGCCGAGACCCAGTACTTC. Translation: CASRSGTGVAETQYF.

The chain carries TRBV30 and TRBJ2-7; no firm D call. Germline assignment: CDR1 GTSNPN and CDR2 SVGIG (reference sequence). This CDR3 comprises 12 residues. The V end was cut by 4 bases, the J end by 2 bases, with 9 bases between. The CDR3 DNA follows: TGTGCCTGGATTCGAGGCCCCTACGAGCAGTACTTC. This codes for CAWIRGPYEQYF.

J is TRBJ2-7 and V is TRBV10-3; 11 bases are shared with TRBD2. Looked up from germline, CDR1 is ENHRY and CDR2 is SYGVKD. The CDR3 consists of 15 residues. Trimming took 5 bases from V and 0 from J; bases not matched to a gene: 3. The CDR3 DNA is TGTGCCATCAGTCCTAGCGGGGGGCTCTCCTACGAGCAGTACTTC. It encodes CAISPSGGLSYEQYF.

The chain is built from TRBV7-3 and TRBJ2-4; tentatively, D is TRBD2 (6 bases). The germline gives CDR1 SGHTA, CDR2 FQGTGA. Trimming cost V 5 bases and J 3 bases, with 11 bases left between them. The CDR3 totals 14 residues. CDR3 region: CASSPDGSKNIQYF. The DNA for the CDR3 is TGTGCCAGCAGCCCCGACGGGAGCAAAAACATTCAGTACTTC.

This clone was seen more than once but under ten times. This chain links TRBV10-2 with TRBJ1-1; no clear D gene. The CDR3 runs 13 residues. Trimming left V 3 bases short and J 4 bases short, with 9 bases between. From germline, CDR1 is WSHSY and CDR2 SAAADI. The CDR3 reads CASSEATPTEAFF. CDR3 coding DNA: TGCGCCAGCAGTGAAGCCACCCCCACTGAAGCTTTCTTT.

This rearrangement joins TRBV29-1 to TRBJ1-2; D unclear. From germline, CDR1 is SQVTM and CDR2 ANQGSEA. CDR3 length equals 10 residues. V shed 6 bases and J shed 3 bases, with 5 bases lying between them. DNA for the CDR3: TGCAGCGTGCGGGACTATGGCTACACCTTC. This gives the protein CSVRDYGYTF.

This clone was detected only once. V and J are TRBV9 and TRBJ2-3, with D unresolved. Germline values: CDR1 SGDLS, CDR2 YYNGEE. This CDR3 comprises 13 residues. The V gene lost 4 bases and the J gene lost 4 bases, with 10 bases spanning the gap. CDR3 DNA sequence: TGTGCCAGCAGCCCACAGTGGCCAGATACGCAGTATTTT. It specifies CASSPQWPDTQYF.

V usage is TRBV9 and J usage is TRBJ1-2; TRBD1 agrees at 8 bases. The ends lost 6 bases at V and 3 bases at J; junction bases unmatched: 7. This CDR3 is built from 14 residues. Germline V gene sequence: CDR1 SGDLS, CDR2 YYNGEE. The CDR3 loop is CASTVGQGDYGYTF. Here the CDR3 DNA reads TGTGCCAGCACCGTTGGACAGGGAGACTATGGCTACACCTTC.

V and J are TRBV10-3 and TRBJ1-2; 10 bases align to TRBD1. CDR3 length: 17 residues. V was clipped by 0 bases and J by 4 bases; unmatched bases: 8. Germline V CDR1 and CDR2: ENHRY, SYGVKD. The CDR3 loop is CAISESVDRGHVYGYTF. CDR3 coding DNA: TGTGCCATCAGTGAGTCGGTCGACAGGGGGCATGTCTATGGCTACACCTTC.

This clone was detected a few times. V usage is TRBV6-6 and J usage is TRBJ1-6; D is ambiguous. The CDR3 is 14 amino acids. The V gene lost 2 bases and the J gene lost 4 bases, with 6 bases spanning the gap. Germline CDR1 and CDR2: MNHNY and SVGAGI (reference sequence). CDR3 sequence reads: CASSYDNYNSPLHF. DNA of the CDR3: TGTGCCAGCAGTTACGACAATTATAATTCACCCCTCCACTTT.

The chain's CDR3 is CASSPRTGGTEAFF. Written as DNA, the CDR3 is TGTGCCAGCAGCCCCCGGACAGGGGGCACTGAAGCTTTCTTT. This chain joins TRBV7-2 and TRBJ1-1; 10 nucleotides align to TRBD1. Trimming at V came to 5 bases and at J to 4 bases, leaving 4 bases not matched to a gene. This CDR3 is 14 amino acids long. The germline V gene has CDR1 SGHTA and CDR2 FQGNSA.

V usage is TRBV5-1 and J usage is TRBJ2-5; 8 bases align to TRBD1. This CDR3 has 15 residues. With V trimmed by 2 bases and J by 5 bases, 8 bases remained unmatched. The germline V gene has CDR1 SGHRS and CDR2 YFSETQ. For the CDR3, the DNA is TGCGCCAGCAGCTTCCGTGACAGGGGCGGCGAGACCCAGTACTTC. Amino acid sequence: CASSFRDRGGETQYF.

The count of this clone is one. The V gene is TRBV19, the J gene TRBJ1-1; D perhaps matches TRBD1 (6 bases). This CDR3 spans 15 amino acids. Per the germline V gene, CDR1 is LNHDA and CDR2 is SQIVND (reference sequence). Deletions cut 8 bases from V and 5 bases from J, with 21 bases between. This chain's CDR3 is CASSNYGGLGTEAFF. In DNA, the CDR3 is TGTGCCAGTTCCAATTATGGGGGCCTAGGGACTGAAGCTTTCTTT.

The V and J genes are TRBV18 and TRBJ1-2; perhaps TRBD1 as D (5 bases). Germline lookup yields CDR1 KGHSH and CDR2 LQKENI. The CDR3 consists of 15 residues. V lost 0 bases to trimming and J lost 4 bases, with 12 bases between them. CDR3 amino acids: CASSPPMAGGYGYTF. CDR3 DNA sequence: TGTGCCAGCTCACCACCGATGGCGGGGGGCTATGGCTACACCTTC. Filled out from reference TRBV18 and TRBJ1-2, the complete variable domain reads NAGVMQNPRHLVRRRGQEARLRCSPMKGHSHVYWYRQLPEEGLKFMVYLQKENIIDESGMPKERFSAEFPKEGPSILRIQQVVRGDSAAYFCASSPPMAGGYGYTFGSGTRLTVV.

This chain links TRBV4-1 with TRBJ1-1; D remains ambiguous. Per germline, CDR1 MGHRA and CDR2 YSYEKL. This CDR3 spans 18 amino acids. V was trimmed by 1 base and J by 2 bases, leaving 20 bases between them. The CDR3 spells CASSQGITRPEGNTEAFF. DNA of the CDR3: TGCGCCAGCAGCCAAGGGATTACCAGGCCGGAGGGAAACACTGAAGCTTTCTTT.

V and J are TRBV5-4 and TRBJ2-3; 7 bases line up with TRBD1. Germline V gene data show CDR1 as SGHNT and CDR2 as YYREEE (reference sequence). The CDR3 sequence is 13 residues long. V shed 4 bases, J shed 4 bases, and the junction held 3 bases outside the gene matches. CDR3 DNA sequence: TGTGCCAGCAGCCCCGACAGGGCAGATACGCAGTATTTT. It specifies CASSPDRADTQYF. The full variable domain, with the rest looked up from reference TRBV5-4 and TRBJ2-3, is ETGVTQSPTHLIKTRGQQVTLRCSSQSGHNTVSWYQQALGQGPQFIFQYYREEENGRGNFPPRFSGLQFPNYSSELNVNALELDDSALYLCASSPDRADTQYFGPGTRLTVL.

This chain uses TRBV7-9 with TRBJ2-1; D is unclear. This CDR3 comprises 15 residues. Trimming took 5 bases from V and 2 from J, leaving 13 bases between them. CDR1 and CDR2 (germline): SEHNR, FQNEAQ (reference sequence). The CDR3 reads CASSPAPRTYNEQFF. The CDR3 DNA follows: TGTGCCAGCAGCCCAGCGCCCCGAACCTACAATGAGCAGTTCTTC.

This clone appeared a single time. A read error may produce the germline difference seen at one junction end. J is TRBJ2-3 and V is TRBV7-7; D is undetermined. CDR3 length equals 15 residues. Germline CDR1 SSHAT, CDR2 FNYEAQ (reference sequence). The CDR3 coding sequence is TGTGCTAGCAGCCGCTATTCCTCCCGCACAGATACGCAGTATTTT. This translates into CASSRYSSRTDTQYF.

Regarding this clone: This is likely a read error, given that the CDR3 carries no conserved phenylalanine or tryptophan at its end. The rearrangement joins TRBV4-1 to TRBJ1-6; 9 bases match TRBD1. The germline CDR1 and CDR2 sequences are MGHRA and YSYEKL. The ends lost 3 bases at V and 14 bases at J; junction bases unmatched: 8. The length of the CDR3 is 14 residues. In DNA, the CDR3 is TGCGCCAGCAGCCAGCCGGGACAGGGTAGTACCCTCCACTCT. Translation: CASSQPGQGSTLHS.

V is TRBV10-2 and J is TRBJ2-7; 11 positions agree with TRBD1. V lost 0 bases and J lost 2; bases outside the gene matches: 3. The germline gives CDR1 WSHSY, CDR2 SAAADI. The CDR3 spans 16 residues. CDR3: CASSESPGQGAYEQYF. The CDR3 bases are TGCGCCAGCAGTGAGTCACCGGGACAGGGGGCCTACGAGCAGTACTTC.

This chain connects TRBV7-2 to TRBJ1-5; 7 bases fit TRBD1. This CDR3 has 16 residues. The trim removed 4 bases at V and 3 bases at J, leaving 9 bases unmatched. In germline, CDR1 is SGHTA, CDR2 FQGNSA. Written as DNA, the CDR3 is TGTGCCAGCAGCTCGGGGGGGACAGCTTTCAATCAGCCCCAGCATTTT. It translates to CASSSGGTAFNQPQHF.

J is TRBJ1-3 and V is TRBV5-1; 7 bases match TRBD1. This CDR3 is 16 amino acids long. V shed 4 bases, J shed 4 bases, and the junction held 11 bases outside the gene matches. Germline CDR1 reads SGHRS; CDR2 reads YFSETQ. The CDR3 DNA sequence: TGCGCCAGCAGCCCTGGAGGGGGCGCGCAAGGAAACACCATATATTTT. It encodes CASSPGGGAQGNTIYF. The variable domain in full, completed from reference TRBV5-1 and TRBJ1-3, reads KAGVTQTPRYLIKTRGQQVTLSCSPISGHRSVSWYQQTPGQGLQFLFEYFSETQRNKGNFPGRFSGRQFSNSRSEMNVSTLELGDSALYLCASSPGGGAQGNTIYFGEGSWLTVV.

This clone was seen more than once but under ten times. The rearrangement uses TRBV10-3 and TRBJ2-1; possible D gene TRBD2, 5 bases. This CDR3 has 17 amino acids. CDR1 and CDR2 (germline): ENHRY, SYGVKD. Trimming left V 0 bases short and J 1 base short, with 13 bases between. The CDR3 DNA follows: TGTGCCATCAGTGAGTCGTCGAGGGCTGGATCCTACAATGAGCAGTTCTTC. Its translation is CAISESSRAGSYNEQFF.

The rearrangement joins TRBV29-1 to TRBJ1-2; 8 bases are shared with TRBD1. The V segment lost 4 bases and the J segment 3 bases; nucleotides outside the gene matches: 4. CDR3 length equals 13 residues. Germline loops: CDR1 SQVTM, CDR2 ANQGSEA. CDR3 protein: CSVGLGQDYGYTF. The CDR3 DNA reads as TGCAGCGTTGGGCTGGGACAGGACTATGGCTACACCTTC.

This clone was counted only a few times. This chain joins TRBV13 and TRBJ1-2, with a tentative D call TRBD1 (6 bases). The CDR3 is made up of 17 amino acids. The V gene lost 5 bases and the J gene lost 5 bases, with 24 bases spanning the gap. Germline CDR1 is PRHDT and CDR2 is FYEKMQ (reference sequence). The CDR3 DNA sequence: TGTGCCAGCAGCCGGACCGGGGACACCCATCGTGGGTATGGCTACACCTTC. Protein: CASSRTGDTHRGYGYTF. The variable domain in full, completed from reference TRBV13 and TRBJ1-2, reads AAGVIQSPRHLIKEKRETATLKCYPIPRHDTVYWYQQGPGQDPQFLISFYEKMQSDKGSIPDRFSAQQFSDYHSELNMSSLELGDSALYFCASSRTGDTHRGYGYTFGSGTRLTVV.

On this clone: The sample holds other DNA sequences that translate to the same CDR3. The rearrangement joins TRBV2 to TRBJ2-7; the match to TRBD2 covers 7 bases. Germline assignment: CDR1 SNHLY and CDR2 FYNNEI. This CDR3 spans 11 amino acids. V lost 6 bases, J lost 5 bases, and 1 base stayed unmatched. CDR3 DNA sequence: TGTGCCAGCAGGGGGAGGGACGAGCAGTACTTC. It is translated as CASRGRDEQYF. The complete variable domain, with remaining parts taken from reference TRBV2 and TRBJ2-7, reads EPEVTQTPSHQVTQMGQEVILRCVPISNHLYFYWYRQILGQKVEFLVSFYNNEISEKSEIFDDQFSVERPDGSNFTLKIRSTKLEDSAMYFCASRGRDEQYFGPGTRLTVT.

V is TRBV21-1 and J is TRBJ1-1; the listed D gene, TRBD1, was not tested against the DNA. TRBV21-1 is flagged as a pseudogene. This CDR3 spans 12 amino acids. Written as DNA, the CDR3 is TGTGCCAGCAGAGACAGGAACACTGAAGCTTTCTTT. Amino acids: CASRDRNTEAFF.

The rearrangement links TRBV18 to TRBJ1-2, with D perhaps TRBD1 (6 bases). The V and J ends lost 1 base and 7 bases respectively, with 19 bases between them. Germline values: CDR1 KGHSH, CDR2 LQKENI. The CDR3 sequence is 16 residues long. CDR3 loop: CASSPLDRPRVGGYTF. For the CDR3, the DNA is TGTGCCAGCTCACCACTTGACAGGCCCAGGGTTGGTGGCTACACCTTC.

The chain couples TRBV7-8 to TRBJ1-4; D perhaps matches TRBD1 (6 bases). The CDR3 is 17 amino acids. The V end lost 9 bases, the J end lost 0 bases, and 20 bases lay between the germline ends. CDR1 is SGHVS, CDR2 FQNEAQ, per germline. The CDR3 DNA follows: TGTGCCAGTCTCTCGGGACACCGATTTTCAACTAATGAAAAACTGTTTTTT. Encoded protein: CASLSGHRFSTNEKLFF.